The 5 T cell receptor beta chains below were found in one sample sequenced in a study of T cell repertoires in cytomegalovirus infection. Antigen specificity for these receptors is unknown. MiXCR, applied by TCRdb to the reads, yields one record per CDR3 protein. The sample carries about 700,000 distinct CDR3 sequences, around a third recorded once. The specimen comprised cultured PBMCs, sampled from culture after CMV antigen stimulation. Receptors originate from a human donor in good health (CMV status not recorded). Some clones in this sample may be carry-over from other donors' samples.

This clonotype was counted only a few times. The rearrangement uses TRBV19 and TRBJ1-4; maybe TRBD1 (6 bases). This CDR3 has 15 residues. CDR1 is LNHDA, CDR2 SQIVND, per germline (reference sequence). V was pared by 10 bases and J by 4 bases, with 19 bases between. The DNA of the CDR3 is TGTGCCAACTCTACCCAGGGGCAGTTTAATGAAAAACTGTTTTTT. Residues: CANSTQGQFNEKLFF.

CDR3 loop: CASSTGVSEQYF. The CDR3, as DNA: TGTGCCAGCAGTACGGGGGTGAGCGAGCAGTACTTC. The chain has TRBV28 and TRBJ2-7; possibly TRBD2 for D (6 bases). V was trimmed by 5 bases and J by 6 bases, leaving 11 bases between them. Per germline, CDR1 MDHEN and CDR2 SYDVKM. This CDR3 comprises 12 residues. Based on the CDR3 plus reference TRBV28 and TRBJ2-7, the full variable domain is DVKVTQSSRYLVKRTGEKVFLECVQDMDHENMFWYRQDPGLGLRLIYFSYDVKMKEKGDIPEGYSVSREKKERFSLILESASTNQTSMYLCASSTGVSEQYFGPGTRLTVT.

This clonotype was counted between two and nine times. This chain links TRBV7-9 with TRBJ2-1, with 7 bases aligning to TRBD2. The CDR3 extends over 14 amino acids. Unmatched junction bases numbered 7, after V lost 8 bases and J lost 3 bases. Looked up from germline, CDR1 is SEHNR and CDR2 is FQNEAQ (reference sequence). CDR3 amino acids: CASGRAGDYNEQFF. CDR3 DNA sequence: TGTGCCAGCGGTCGGGCGGGGGACTACAATGAGCAGTTCTTC.

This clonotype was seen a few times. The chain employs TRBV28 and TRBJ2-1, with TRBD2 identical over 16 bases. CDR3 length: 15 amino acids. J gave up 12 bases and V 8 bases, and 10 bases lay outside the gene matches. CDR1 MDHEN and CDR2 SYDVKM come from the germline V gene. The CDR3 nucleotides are TGTGCCAGCGGGCGGGGGGGACTAGCGGGGGGGCCGCAGTTCTTC. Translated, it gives CASGRGGLAGGPQFF.

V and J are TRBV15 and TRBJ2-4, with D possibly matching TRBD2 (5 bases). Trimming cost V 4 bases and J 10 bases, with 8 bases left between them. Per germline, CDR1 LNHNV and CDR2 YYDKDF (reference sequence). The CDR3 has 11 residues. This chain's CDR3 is CATSTGRIQYF. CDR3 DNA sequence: TGTGCCACCAGCACTGGGAGAATTCAGTACTTC.